One sample yielded the 25 T cell receptor beta chains listed below, sequenced in a study of blood T cell repertoires in COVID-19. The assay was immunoSEQ multiplex PCR, and TCRdb's table has in-frame clones only and misses some. The table shows 150,000 to 200,000 clones, with roughly 80% occurring only once. Sequenced: peripheral blood. Source of these receptors: a woman aged 70 to 79 with COVID-19, enrolled during active disease.

This clone occurred once. The rearrangement uses TRBV3-1 (or the pseudogene TRBV3-2) and TRBJ1-6; a possible D gene is TRBD1 (5 bases). The CDR3 contains 15 residues. Germline assignment: CDR1 LGHDT and CDR2 YNNKEL (reference sequence). V was clipped by 1 base and J by 8 bases, with 12 bases between them. CDR3 coding DNA: TGTGCCAGCAGCCAAGGCAGTCTAGGGGATTCACCCCTCCACTTT. Residues: CASSQGSLGDSPLHF.

The CDR3 bases are TGCGCCAGCAGCGACAGCTCGGTGGGCTATGGCTACACCTTC. Amino acid sequence: CASSDSSVGYGYTF. V is TRBV4-1 and J is TRBJ1-2, with D perhaps matching TRBD1 (5 bases). Germline V gene lookup returns CDR1 MGHRA and CDR2 YSYEKL. The V end lost 5 bases, the J end lost 4 bases, and 14 bases lay between the germline ends. The CDR3 covers 14 residues.

The chain recombines TRBV28 with TRBJ2-7; D may be TRBD2 (6 bases). This CDR3 contains 12 residues. Germline V gives CDR1 MDHEN, CDR2 SYDVKM. With 4 bases removed from V and 6 bases from J, the gap between germline ends came to 10 bases. CDR3 bases: TGTGCCAGCAGTTCTACGCGGGGCGAGCAGTACGTC. Translation gives CASSSTRGEQYV.

The chain carries TRBV6-1 and TRBJ2-7; tentatively, D is TRBD2 (6 bases). The CDR3 is 16 residues long. In germline, CDR1 is MNHNS, CDR2 SASEGT. V lost 3 bases, J lost 3 bases, and 18 bases lay in between. The CDR3 loop reads CASSEGQLVGGYEQYF. CDR3 in DNA: TGTGCCAGCAGTGAGGGTCAACTCGTCGGGGGCTACGAGCAGTACTTC.

CDR3 protein: CASRPLAGVSNEQFF. In nucleotides, the CDR3 is TGTGCCAGCAGACCCCTAGCGGGAGTATCCAATGAGCAGTTCTTC. This sequence joins TRBV6-5 and TRBJ2-1; the match to TRBD2 covers 10 bases. The germline CDR1 and CDR2 sequences are MNHEY and SVGAGI. With V trimmed by 6 bases and J by 6 bases, 8 bases remained unmatched. The CDR3 is 15 amino acids.

Here the CDR3 DNA reads TGTGCCAGCAGCTTAACGGGAGAGAAGCCCCAGCATTTT. Translated: CASSLTGEKPQHF. The chain carries TRBV11-2 and TRBJ1-5, with no clear D. CDR3 size: 13 residues. Germline values: CDR1 SGHAT, CDR2 FQNNGV. V shed 2 bases and J shed 8 bases, with 10 bases lying between them.

V usage is TRBV7-8 and J usage is TRBJ2-7; 9 positions agree with TRBD1. The CDR3 length is 15 residues. The germline V gene encodes CDR1 SGHVS and CDR2 FQNEAQ. J lost 5 bases, V lost 5 bases, and 10 bases had no gene match. The CDR3 DNA reads as TGTGCCAGCAGCCACTCGACAGGGGGTGTGAACGAGCAGTACTTC. This gives the protein CASSHSTGGVNEQYF.

The rearrangement links TRBV7-6 to TRBJ1-4, with a weak D call TRBD1 (5 bases). Germline values: CDR1 SGHVS, CDR2 FNYEAQ. The CDR3 is 14 residues long. The ends were cut back, 5 bases at V and 6 bases at J, with 13 bases in the middle. CDR3 in DNA: TGTGCCAGCAGCCATGGGCAGGGCTATGAAAAACTGTTTTTT. Translating gives CASSHGQGYEKLFF.

This clone was seen once. This rearrangement joins TRBV7-8 to TRBJ1-1, with D tentatively TRBD1 (6 bases). V lost 5 bases and J 1 base, leaving 14 bases between the germline ends. CDR1 SGHVS and CDR2 FQNEAQ come from the germline V gene. CDR3 length equals 15 residues. CDR3: CASSENRVGNTEAFF. The DNA of the CDR3 is TGTGCCAGCAGCGAAAACAGGGTTGGGAACACTGAAGCTTTCTTT.

The V and J genes are TRBV11-2 and TRBJ1-4; 9 bases fit TRBD1. Germline V gene data show CDR1 as SGHAT and CDR2 as FQNNGV. This CDR3 comprises 15 residues. V was pared by 5 bases and J by 9 bases, with 10 bases of the junction left unmatched. In DNA, the CDR3 is TGTGCCAGCAGCGCTTACCGGGACAGGGAAAAAAAACTGTTTTTT. Translated, it gives CASSAYRDREKKLFF.

The chain combines TRBV18 with TRBJ1-2; the D is unclear. Germline assignment: CDR1 KGHSH and CDR2 LQKENI. With 3 bases removed from V and 8 bases from J, the gap between germline ends came to 10 bases. The CDR3 totals 12 residues. The CDR3 region has the DNA TGTGCCAGCTCACCCCCCTTGGGCGGCTACACCTTC. Translated: CASSPPLGGYTF. Supplemented by reference TRBV18 and TRBJ1-2, the full variable domain reads NAGVMQNPRHLVRRRGQEARLRCSPMKGHSHVYWYRQLPEEGLKFMVYLQKENIIDESGMPKERFSAEFPKEGPSILRIQQVVRGDSAAYFCASSPPLGGYTFGSGTRLTVV.

This clone has only a few counts. The rearrangement uses TRBV5-1 and TRBJ1-2; 7 nucleotides align to TRBD1. This CDR3 contains 14 residues. The ends lost 5 bases at V and 3 bases at J; junction bases unmatched: 7. Germline loops: CDR1 SGHRS, CDR2 YFSETQ. The CDR3 DNA sequence: TGCGCCAGCAGTTCTCGAGGGGGCGACTATGGCTACACCTTC. Amino acids: CASSSRGGDYGYTF.

This clone turned up a few times. The chain combines TRBV28 with TRBJ1-5; D perhaps matches TRBD1 (6 bases). The CDR3 runs 16 residues. Between the trimmed V and J ends, which lost 6 bases and 4 bases, there was a span of 19 bases. CDR1 is MDHEN and CDR2 is SYDVKM in the germline V gene. CDR3 nucleotide sequence: TGTGCCAGCAGCTACCAAAAAACAGGGTCTAATCAGCCCCAGCATTTT. Translated: CASSYQKTGSNQPQHF. Using reference TRBV28 and TRBJ1-5 for the parts outside the CDR3, the full variable domain is DVKVTQSSRYLVKRTGEKVFLECVQDMDHENMFWYRQDPGLGLRLIYFSYDVKMKEKGDIPEGYSVSREKKERFSLILESASTNQTSMYLCASSYQKTGSNQPQHFGDGTRLSIL.

The CDR3, as DNA: TGCGCCAGCAGCTTAAACGGGGGGCTCACAGATACGCAGTATTTT. It translates to CASSLNGGLTDTQYF. The chain has TRBV5-1 and TRBJ2-3; tentatively, D is TRBD2 (7 bases). V was trimmed by 2 bases and J by 2 bases, leaving 12 bases between them. From germline, CDR1 is SGHRS and CDR2 YFSETQ. The length of the CDR3 is 15 residues.

The chain uses TRBV19 and TRBJ1-1; 9 nucleotides match TRBD1. Trimming cost V 7 bases and J 4 bases; bases outside gene matches: 7. This CDR3 spans 14 amino acids. Looked up from germline, CDR1 is LNHDA and CDR2 is SQIVND (reference sequence). CDR3 DNA sequence: TGTGCCAGTACCTTGACAGGGGGGATCACTGAAGCTTTCTTT. Protein sequence: CASTLTGGITEAFF.

With regard to this clone: Other DNA sequences of this sample code for an identical CDR3. J is TRBJ1-1 and V is TRBV2; 7 bases align to TRBD1. CDR3 length: 13 amino acids. The junction had 4 bases not matched to a gene; V was cut back by 4 bases and J by 5 bases. Germline V gene lookup returns CDR1 SNHLY and CDR2 FYNNEI. In DNA form, the CDR3 reads TGTGCCAGCAGTGCCGAACAGGGGACTGAAGCTTTCTTT. It encodes CASSAEQGTEAFF.

The rearrangement links TRBV6-1 to TRBJ2-5; the match to TRBD2 covers 8 bases. The germline gives CDR1 MNHNS, CDR2 SASEGT. The CDR3 loop spans 14 amino acids. V was pared by 1 base and J by 2 bases, with 0 bases of the junction left unmatched. CDR3 region: CASSEVAGQETQYF. DNA for the CDR3: TGTGCCAGCAGTGAAGTAGCGGGACAAGAGACCCAGTACTTC.

The chain combines TRBV30 with TRBJ1-4; D might be TRBD1 (6 bases). V was clipped by 3 bases and J by 12 bases, with 11 bases between them. Germline V gene lookup returns CDR1 GTSNPN and CDR2 SVGIG (reference sequence). The CDR3 length is 11 residues. The CDR3 region has the DNA TGTGCCTGGAGAAACGGACAGCAACTGTTTTTT. Its translation: CAWRNGQQLFF.

The chain carries TRBV13 and TRBJ2-1; 9 positions agree with TRBD2. CDR3 length equals 18 residues. The ends lost 0 bases at V and 6 bases at J; junction bases unmatched: 12. CDR1 and CDR2 (germline): PRHDT, FYEKMQ (reference sequence). The CDR3 region is CASSLGLAGRNFINEQFF. DNA for the CDR3: TGTGCCAGCAGCTTAGGTCTAGCGGGAAGGAACTTTATCAATGAGCAGTTCTTC.

As regards this clone: Other DNA sequences within the sample encode an identical CDR3. This chain uses TRBV18 with TRBJ2-5; 8 bases map to TRBD2. Trimming cost V 1 base and J 5 bases; bases outside gene matches: 0. In germline, CDR1 is KGHSH, CDR2 LQKENI. The CDR3 is 13 residues long. DNA of the CDR3: TGTGCCAGCTCACCACGACTAGCGGAGACCCAGTACTTC. Amino acids: CASSPRLAETQYF.

This chain links TRBV28 with TRBJ1-1; D is uncertain. The germline V and J ends were trimmed by 6 bases and 10 bases, with 12 bases remaining between them. The length of the CDR3 is 11 residues. Germline V lookup: CDR1 MDHEN, CDR2 SYDVKM. CDR3 loop: CASRAGSTAFF. In DNA, the CDR3 is TGTGCCAGCAGGGCCGGGAGCACAGCTTTCTTT.

The table lists this clone with a few counts. The chain joins TRBV28 to TRBJ2-7, with D perhaps TRBD1 (6 bases). CDR1 is MDHEN and CDR2 is SYDVKM in the germline V gene. This CDR3 contains 15 residues. V was clipped by 6 bases and J by 7 bases, with 22 bases between them. The DNA for the CDR3 is TGTGCCAGCAGGTCTCCGGGACACAACTCAGGGGAGCAGTACTTC. The encoded protein is CASRSPGHNSGEQYF.

The chain is built from TRBV28 and TRBJ2-7; TRBD2 matches at 8 bases. CDR1 is MDHEN and CDR2 is SYDVKM in the germline V gene. J lost 5 bases, V lost 6 bases, and 9 bases had no gene match. This CDR3 comprises 14 residues. The CDR3 spells CASSSSGGRNEQYF. CDR3 bases: TGTGCCAGCAGCTCCAGCGGCGGGAGGAACGAGCAGTACTTC.

V is TRBV4-2 and J is TRBJ2-1; the match to TRBD2 covers 12 bases. CDR3 length: 17 amino acids. The J segment lost 8 bases and the V segment lost 0 bases, leaving 8 bases of the junction unmatched. Germline V lookup: CDR1 LGHNA, CDR2 YNFKEQ. The CDR3 is CASSQDQRLAGGDEQFF. The CDR3 coding sequence is TGTGCCAGCAGCCAAGATCAGAGGCTAGCGGGGGGGGATGAGCAGTTCTTC.

This chain joins TRBV25-1 and TRBJ1-4; weak D call: TRBD1 (6 bases). Trimming took off 6 bases at V and 8 bases at J, with 19 bases between the two ends. CDR1 is MGHDK, CDR2 SYGVNS, per germline. The CDR3 covers 15 residues. The CDR3 here is CASSYPRGAEEKLFF. In DNA, the CDR3 is TGTGCCAGCAGCTATCCTCGGGGGGCAGAGGAAAAACTGTTTTTT.